The present T cell receptor (beta chain) was sequenced within a study of Graves' ophthalmopathy and Graves' hyperthyroidism. Study results and caveats: The model flagged ophthalmopathy progression at 65% to 71% sensitivity and roughly 72% specificity. A roughly 81% specificity and 85% to 90% sensitivity were achieved by a 13-signature model that separated ophthalmopathy from stable hyperthyroidism. Blood also held most thyroid clonotypes expanded above 0.001 frequency.

Per the germline V gene, CDR1 is SQVTM and CDR2 is ANQGSEA. The junction had 6 bases not matched to a gene; V was cut back by 6 bases and J by 7 bases. This CDR3 region has 13 residues. This clonotype has ten or more counts. The antigen is not known. RNA transcripts were the source from which TCR beta CDR3 regions were amplified. Amplification began with first-round RT-PCR using HTBI primers, then second-round multiplex PCR was performed. MiXCR was run by TCRdb on the multiplex PCR reads, yielding one entry per CDR3 protein. The sample yields about 410,000 distinct CDR3 sequences, about 17% seen once. PBMCs had their origin in fresh peripheral blood (roughly 10 ml).

The clonotype originates from a woman under 30 with Graves' ophthalmopathy. Sequencing was done on a sample of peripheral blood. This chain links TRBV29-1 with TRBJ1-6, with 7 bases matching TRBD1. Here the CDR3 DNA reads TGCAGCGTATCGACAGGGAGGAATTCACCCCTCCACTTT. Translated, it gives CSVSTGRNSPLHF.